This record concerns one T cell receptor beta chain sequence. Its antigen is not identified. These data come from a study of T-cell reconstitution after alpha-beta-depleted transplantation in children. Findings of the study overall: By about two months after transplant, alpha-beta T cells reportedly arose from several hundred graft clones that had expanded.

The CDR3 contains 15 residues. After removal of 6 bases from V and 0 bases from J, the junction contained 6 bases not matched to a gene. The germline gives CDR1 LGHNT, CDR2 FRNRAP. Using unique molecular identifiers, the investigators prepared the TCRbeta library. TCRdb called the PCR reads again in MiXCR, with one record for every CDR3 protein. Altogether around 300,000 distinct CDR3 sequences are present, over 20% being singletons, with the ten largest covering roughly 9.8%. The sequencing here drew on PBMCs, mostly from graft donor cells, taken 180 days after TCRalphabeta/CD19-depleted stem cell transplant. This sequence originates from a male patient younger than 18 who had a stem cell transplant for acute lymphoblastic leukemia, so the T cells may come from the graft donor. The V call is TRBV12-5, the J call TRBJ2-3, with 7 bases identical to TRBD2. The CDR3 region is CASGVTSLSTDTQYF. The CDR3, as DNA: TGTGCTAGTGGCGTGACTAGCCTTAGCACAGATACGCAGTATTTT.